These T cell receptor beta chains were read from a single sample in a study of molecular identifiers for immune sequencing clone quantification. TCRdb re-called the PCR reads with MiXCR, one entry per CDR3 protein. The sample holds over 600,000 distinct CDR3 sequences, just under 20% seen once. The specimen sequenced was naive CD8+ T cells from blood, with Jurkat cell RNA spiked in. These receptors were taken from a human donor in good health. Some libraries in this study had Jurkat cell RNA spiked in. The CDR3 runs from the conserved cysteine through the conserved F or W. The D gene is left open where the match is weak. Some rows mark clone size as missing; the rest say once, few, many or name a class of expanded clone.

TRBJ2-3	13	TRBV4-3	.	many	CASSQESVDTQYF	TGCGCCAGCAGCCAAGAATCTGTAGATACGCAGTATTTT
TRBJ2-7	15	TRBV19	.	.	CASSTFWGASYEQCF	TGTGCCAGTAGTACTTTTTGGGGAGCCTCCTACGAGCAGTGCTTC
TRBJ2-5	14	TRBV28	.	many	CASSHYEDQETQYF	TGTGCCAGCAGCCATTACGAGGACCAAGAGACCCAGTACTTC
TRBJ1-2	15	TRBV12-3/TRBV12-4	.	few	CASSLSSGLNYGYTF	TGTGCCAGCAGTTTATCCTCGGGGCTTAACTATGGCTACACCTTC
TRBJ2-2	21	TRBV6-5	TRBD2	many	CASSYSGRVLVSGGSTGELFF	TGTGCCAGCAGTTACTCTGGGAGGGTACTAGTCAGCGGGGGGAGCACCGGGGAGCTGTTTTTT
TRBJ1-1	14	TRBV7-2	.	many	CASSLADRNTEAFF	TGTGCCAGCAGCTTAGCGGACAGAAACACTGAAGCTTTCTTT
TRBJ2-7	12	TRBV5-3	TRBD1	.	CATGQGAYEQCF	TGTGCTACGGGACAGGGGGCTTACGAGCAGTGCTTC
TRBJ2-7	15	TRBV11-2	TRBD1	.	CASSTLGQDHYEQYF	TGTGCCAGCAGCACACTAGGACAGGACCACTACGAGCAGTACTTC
TRBJ1-5	17	TRBV5-1	.	.	CAGSLWPKDGFDQPQHF	TGCGCCGGCAGCTTGTGGCCAAAGGACGGATTCGATCAGCCCCAGCATTTT
TRBJ2-7	15	TRBV6-2/TRBV6-3	.	many	CASTHGGVWGVEQYF	TGTGCCAGCACCCACGGAGGTGTTTGGGGGGTCGAGCAGTACTTC
TRBJ1-5	15	TRBV28	TRBD1	many	CASSNQGASDQPQHF	TGTGCCAGCAGTAATCAGGGGGCTTCGGATCAGCCCCAGCATTTT
TRBJ2-5	15	TRBV12-5	.	many	CASGLVEARAETQYF	TGTGCTAGTGGTTTGGTAGAGGCTAGGGCTGAGACCCAGTACTTC
TRBJ2-1	16	TRBV25-1	TRBD1	.	CASSRATGVIYNEQFF	TGTGCCAGCAGTAGAGCCACAGGGGTCATCTACAATGAGCAGTTCTTC
TRBJ2-1	17	TRBV11-2	TRBD2	.	CASTPGGSRYIQWEQFF	TGTGCCAGCACCCCGGGGGGTAGCCGCTATATACAATGGGAGCAGTTCTTC
TRBJ1-1	12	TRBV19	.	.	CATYTPNTEAFF	TGTGCCACCTATACCCCGAACACTGAAGCTTTCTTT
TRBJ2-7	15	TRBV7-6	TRBD2	.	CASSLGSGGDYEQYF	TGTGCCAGCAGCTTAGGCAGCGGGGGGGATTACGAGCAGTACTTC
TRBJ2-1	16	TRBV5-4	TRBD2	few	CASSLVASGSEGEQFF	TGTGCCAGCAGCTTGGTGGCTAGCGGGAGCGAGGGTGAGCAGTTCTTC
TRBJ2-7	15	TRBV19	.	.	CASSPLAGPPYEQYF	TGTGCCAGTAGCCCCCTCGCCGGGCCCCCTTACGAGCAGTACTTC
TRBJ2-1	16	TRBV4-1	TRBD1	many	CASSPSPGQGMYEQFF	TGCGCCAGCAGCCCCTCCCCGGGACAGGGTATGTATGAGCAGTTCTTC
TRBJ1-6	16	TRBV27	.	many	CASSLSLGGFSSPLHF	TGTGCCAGCAGTTTATCGTTGGGAGGGTTCAGCTCACCCCTCCACTTT
TRBJ1-5	14	TRBV11-2	TRBD1	many	CASKRTGVNQPQHF	TGTGCCAGCAAGAGGACAGGGGTCAATCAGCCCCAGCATTTT
TRBJ1-2	12	TRBV4-1	.	.	CASGRGPRGYTF	TGCGCCAGCGGCAGGGGTCCGAGGGGCTACACCTTC
TRBJ2-1	16	TRBV4-3	.	few	CASSQGERALNNEQFF	TGCGCCAGCAGCCAAGGTGAACGGGCTCTGAACAATGAGCAGTTCTTC
TRBJ1-2	15	TRBV4-2	.	.	CAGSQEMEGLYGYTF	TGTGCCGGCAGCCAAGAAATGGAAGGACTCTATGGCTACACCTTC
TRBJ2-1	17	TRBV20-1	TRBD1	few	CSASPSPRDRVYNEQFF	TGCAGTGCTAGCCCAAGCCCCCGGGACAGGGTTTACAATGAGCAGTTCTTC
TRBJ2-7	14	TRBV27	TRBD2	.	CASSWGLAGYEQYF	TGTGCCAGCAGCTGGGGTCTAGCGGGCTACGAGCAGTACTTC
TRBJ1-1	15	TRBV23-1	.	few	CASSPLRRLNTEAFF	TGCGCCAGCAGTCCCCTCCGCAGACTGAACACTGAAGCTTTCTTT
TRBJ2-1	16	TRBV24-1	TRBD2	.	CATSDDGLAGYNEQFF	TGTGCCACCAGTGACGACGGACTAGCGGGCTACAATGAGCAGTTCTTC
TRBJ2-6	18	TRBV30	TRBD1	.	CAWSVIQGISSGANVLTF	TGTGCCTGGAGTGTAATACAGGGGATCTCTAGTGGGGCCAACGTCCTGACTTTC
TRBJ2-2	19	TRBV9	.	.	CASSVGVGPLAKNTGELFF	TGTGCCAGCAGCGTAGGGGTCGGGCCTTTAGCTAAAAACACCGGGGAGCTGTTTTTT
TRBJ2-7	15	TRBV20-1	TRBD2	many	CSARSISGTSYEQYF	TGCAGTGCTAGATCCATTAGCGGGACCTCCTACGAGCAGTACTTC
TRBJ2-3	18	TRBV28	TRBD2	many	CASSLPGTSGNLGDTQYF	TGTGCCAGCAGTTTACCGGGCACTAGCGGGAATTTGGGCGATACGCAGTATTTT
TRBJ2-5	15	TRBV18	.	many	CASSPPIRDQETQYF	TGTGCCAGCTCACCACCGATCCGGGACCAAGAGACCCAGTACTTC
TRBJ2-1	13	TRBV30	.	many	CAWDTTAGTEQFF	TGTGCCTGGGACACTACGGCTGGGACTGAGCAGTTCTTC
TRBJ2-6	14	TRBV13	.	many	CASSPYPGANVLTF	TGTGCCAGCAGCCCCTACCCGGGGGCCAACGTCCTGACTTTC
TRBJ1-1	15	TRBV5-1	.	.	CASSSEDGPNTEAFF	TGCGCCAGCAGCTCGGAGGACGGTCCGAACACTGAAGCTTTCTTT
TRBJ2-1	14	TRBV29-1	TRBD2	many	CSVDGAGVGNEQFF	TGCAGCGTTGATGGAGCGGGAGTAGGCAATGAGCAGTTCTTC
TRBJ2-4	17	TRBV13	TRBD1	many	CASSEGGRLLPKNIQYF	TGTGCCAGCAGCGAAGGGGGCCGTCTTCTGCCCAAAAACATTCAGTACTTC
TRBJ1-5	15	TRBV12-5	TRBD1	many	CASGRGQGANQPQHF	TGTGCTAGTGGCCGGGGACAGGGGGCAAATCAGCCCCAGCATTTT
TRBJ1-2	15	TRBV20-1	TRBD1	many	CSASPTGFTDYGYTF	TGCAGTGCTAGCCCGACAGGGTTTACTGACTATGGCTACACCTTC
TRBJ2-7	16	TRBV6-5	.	few	CASSYSGTLNPYEQYF	TGTGCCAGCAGTTACTCGGGGACACTAAACCCCTACGAGCAGTACTTC
TRBJ1-4	14	TRBV13	.	few	CASSRGPAGEKLFF	TGTGCCAGCAGCAGGGGCCCCGCGGGTGAAAAACTGTTTTTT
TRBJ1-2	14	TRBV14	.	many	CASSQGHDPYGYTF	TGTGCCAGCAGCCAGGGACACGACCCCTATGGCTACACCTTC
TRBJ2-3	14	TRBV6-5	.	many	CASRSYASTDTQYF	TGTGCCAGCAGATCCTATGCTAGCACAGATACGCAGTATTTT
TRBJ2-6	12	TRBV2	.	few	CASEDRANVLTF	TGTGCCAGCGAGGACAGGGCCAACGTCCTGACTTTC
TRBJ2-3	12	TRBV20-1	.	many	CSALGVTDTQYF	TGCAGTGCTTTGGGGGTCACAGATACGCAGTATTTT
TRBJ2-1	17	TRBV27	TRBD2	few	CASAARGGFSSYNEQFF	TGTGCCAGCGCTGCCCGCGGGGGGTTCAGCTCCTACAATGAGCAGTTCTTC
TRBJ2-1	16	TRBV4-3	.	.	CASSQVVRSDSDEQFF	TGCGCCAGCAGCCAAGTGGTCAGGTCGGATTCGGATGAGCAGTTCTTC
TRBJ2-3	15	TRBV2	.	many	CASSDVGSITDTQYF	TGTGCCAGCAGTGACGTAGGATCCATCACAGATACGCAGTATTTT
TRBJ2-5	17	TRBV7-9	TRBD1	few	CASSPMTAGTDQETQYF	TGTGCCAGCAGCCCTATGACTGCCGGGACAGACCAAGAGACCCAGTACTTC
TRBJ2-3	20	TRBV5-1	TRBD2	many	CASSLRFGAGGLGSTDTQYF	TGCGCCAGCAGCTTGAGGTTTGGAGCGGGGGGGCTTGGCTCGACAGATACGCAGTATTTT
TRBJ1-2	14	TRBV6-6	TRBD1	many	CASNSDRGNYGYTF	TGTGCCAGCAACTCCGACAGGGGAAACTATGGCTACACCTTC
TRBJ2-5	15	TRBV6-2/TRBV6-3	.	many	CASTSGQLLGETQYF	TGTGCCAGCACCTCGGGCCAGCTCCTGGGAGAGACCCAGTACTTC
TRBJ2-7	14	TRBV19	.	.	CASSIPGPGYEQYF	TGTGCCAGTAGTATCCCCGGGCCCGGCTACGAGCAGTACTTC
TRBJ1-5	16	TRBV21-1	.	.	CASSKTVHRMNQPQHF	TGTGCCAGCAGCAAAACCGTGCACAGGATGAACCAGCCCCAGCATTTT
TRBJ2-1	14	TRBV3-1	.	.	CASSQLDRNNEQFF	TGTGCCAGCAGCCAACTAGACAGGAACAATGAGCAGTTCTTC
TRBJ2-3	13	TRBV19	TRBD1	many	CATRDSSTDTQYF	TGTGCCACCCGGGACAGCAGCACAGATACGCAGTATTTT
TRBJ1-1	13	TRBV28	.	many	CASLDSLNTEAFF	TGTGCCAGCTTAGACAGCTTGAACACTGAAGCTTTCTTT
TRBJ2-7	19	TRBV12-3/TRBV12-4	TRBD1	many	CASSSGDRRTPKEYYEQYF	TGTGCCAGCAGCTCAGGGGACAGGAGGACCCCTAAGGAATACTACGAGCAGTACTTC